This entry lists 24 T cell receptor beta chains sequenced from one sample in a study of OX40 agonist ivuxolimab in advanced cancers. The library came from the immunoSEQ multiplex PCR assay. What TCRdb holds here is the immuneACCESS table cut down to in-frame rearrangements. Part of the clones is not present; checked against another copy, under half of the missing clones reflect an unresolved V gene, and the others are unexplained. This sample gives approximately 92,000 clones in total; 94% of them show up just once. The leading ten clones occupy about 0.17% of the sample. The sequencing used CD4+ or CD8+ T cells sorted from blood, collected in a trial of the OX40 agonist ivuxolimab. The receptor set was obtained from an adult with an advanced solid tumor such as melanoma, head and neck, liver or kidney cancer.

The chain joins TRBV29-1 to TRBJ2-5; perhaps TRBD1 as D (6 bases). The J call could be wrong; TRBJ2-7 is a better fit for the DNA end. Germline V gene lookup returns CDR1 SQVTM and CDR2 ANQGSEA. The CDR3 totals 13 residues. CDR3 DNA: TGCAGCGTTAGACAGGTCGCCGGGTACGAGCAGTACTTC. Translated, it gives CSVRQVAGYEQYF.

This clone came up once. The chain is built from TRBV6-1 and TRBJ1-6; TRBD1 matches at 8 bases. Germline lookup yields CDR1 MNHNS and CDR2 SASEGT. This CDR3 comprises 14 residues. After removal of 7 bases from V and 7 bases from J, the junction contained 6 bases not matched to a gene. The CDR3: CASNEDRVNSPLHF. The CDR3 region has the DNA TGTGCCAGCAACGAGGACAGGGTGAATTCACCCCTCCACTTT.

V usage is TRBV4-3 and J usage is TRBJ1-1; 9 nucleotides align to TRBD1. Germline trimming cut 0 bases from V and 11 bases from J; bases unmatched to any gene: 4. Germline V CDR1 and CDR2: LGHNA, YSLEER. This CDR3 is built from 13 residues. CDR3 loop: CASSQDRGTGAFF. The CDR3, as DNA: TGCGCCAGCAGCCAAGATCGGGGGACAGGGGCTTTCTTT.

V usage is TRBV7-2 and J usage is TRBJ2-5; D tentatively reads TRBD1 or TRBD2 (5 bases each). The germline gives CDR1 SGHTA, CDR2 FQGNSA. This CDR3 has 15 amino acids. V lost 1 base and J 2 bases, leaving 11 bases between the germline ends. The CDR3 is CASSLGGTTQETQYF. CDR3 coding DNA: TGTGCCAGCAGCTTAGGAGGGACCACACAAGAGACCCAGTACTTC.

This sequence joins TRBV7-2 and TRBJ2-1; D gene unclear. The germline CDR1 and CDR2 sequences are SGHTA and FQGNSA. CDR3 length equals 12 residues. V gave up 1 base and J gave up 9 bases, with 7 bases separating them. The CDR3 loop is CASSLGRPEQFF. The CDR3 nucleotides are TGTGCCAGCAGCTTAGGCCGTCCTGAGCAGTTCTTC.

V is TRBV6-4 and J is TRBJ1-1, with D maybe TRBD1 (5 bases). Germline values: CDR1 MRHNA, CDR2 SNTAGT. The V and J ends lost 3 bases and 1 base respectively, with 12 bases between them. CDR3 length: 15 residues. The CDR3 coding sequence is TGTGCCAGCAGTGATGGGGCGGCGCCGAACACTGAAGCTTTCTTT. It encodes CASSDGAAPNTEAFF.

This chain connects TRBV11-3 to TRBJ2-1; D call uncertain. Deletions cut 1 base from V and 6 bases from J, with 7 bases between. From germline, CDR1 is SGHNT and CDR2 YENEEA. CDR3 size: 13 residues. The CDR3 here is CASSLGAPNEQFF. CDR3 sequence (DNA): TGTGCCAGCAGCTTAGGGGCCCCCAATGAGCAGTTCTTC.

The V and J genes are TRBV5-4 and TRBJ1-4; D is possibly TRBD1 (6 bases). This CDR3 contains 13 residues. V lost 5 bases and J 14 bases, leaving 19 bases between the germline ends. The germline gives CDR1 SGHNT, CDR2 YYREEE (reference sequence). CDR3 sequence reads: CASSIGGGEGLFF. CDR3 nucleotide sequence: TGTGCCAGCAGTATAGGGGGGGGCGAAGGGCTGTTTTTT.

The V call is TRBV18, the J call TRBJ1-1; D unresolved. This CDR3 is 14 amino acids long. Trimming removed 7 bases from V and 1 base from J, with 13 bases in between. The germline CDR1 and CDR2 sequences are KGHSH and LQKENI. CDR3 in DNA: TGTGCCAGCTTCCACGTACACACGAACACTGAAGCTTTCTTT. Its protein product is CASFHVHTNTEAFF.

Only one count was recorded for this clone. CDR3 residues: CASSERLAGSSEQFF. CDR3 nucleotides: TGCGCCAGCAGTGAGAGACTAGCGGGGTCAAGTGAGCAGTTCTTC. V usage is TRBV10-1 and J usage is TRBJ2-1; TRBD2 matches 11 bases. V gave up 2 bases and J gave up 9 bases; unmatched junction bases: 6. Germline CDR1 is WNHNN and CDR2 is SYGVQD (reference sequence). The CDR3 sequence is 15 residues long.

V is TRBV7-9 and J is TRBJ2-5; TRBD2 agrees at 10 bases. Germline assignment: CDR1 SEHNR and CDR2 FQNEAQ (reference sequence). The J segment lost 4 bases and the V segment lost 3 bases, leaving 5 bases of the junction unmatched. The CDR3 is 15 amino acids. In nucleotides, the CDR3 is TGTGCCAGCAGCTTGGGACTAGCGACGCGAGAGACCCAGTACTTC. Its translation is CASSLGLATRETQYF.

The gene calls are TRBV6-6 and TRBJ1-3, with a tentative D call TRBD1 (6 bases). Germline CDR1 and CDR2: MNHNY and SVGAGI (reference sequence). CDR3 length equals 16 residues. V lost 0 bases to trimming and J lost 4 bases, with 13 bases between them. The CDR3, as DNA: TGTGCCAGCAGTTACTCGCAGGGGATGTCAGGAAACACCATATATTTT. This translates into CASSYSQGMSGNTIYF.

CDR3 DNA sequence: TGTGCCAGCAGTACCTCTTTCTATGGCTACACCTTC. Encoded protein: CASSTSFYGYTF. The chain joins TRBV28 to TRBJ1-2; D is ambiguous. The CDR3 contains 12 residues. Per the germline V gene, CDR1 is MDHEN and CDR2 is SYDVKM. The germline V and J ends were trimmed by 5 bases and 4 bases, with 8 bases remaining between them.

The V and J genes are TRBV11-3 and TRBJ1-1; tentatively, D is TRBD1 (5 bases). The CDR3 length is 13 residues. Germline assignment: CDR1 SGHNT and CDR2 YENEEA. V lost 5 bases to trimming and J lost 5 bases, with 12 bases between them. CDR3 DNA: TGTGCCAGCAGCCGGGGGGGGAAAACTGAAGCTTTCTTT. This encodes CASSRGGKTEAFF.

The chain recombines TRBV19 with TRBJ2-5, with TRBD1 matching 10 bases. The J call may be faulty, since TRBJ2-7 better matches the DNA end. Germline CDR1 and CDR2: LNHDA and SQIVND (reference sequence). This CDR3 has 16 residues. CDR3 sequence (DNA): TGTGCCAGTACGGAGGGCTCCGGGACAGGGGACTACGAGCAGTACTTC. It is translated as CASTEGSGTGDYEQYF.

This chain connects TRBV19 to TRBJ2-3, with a tentative D call TRBD1 (6 bases). V lost 5 bases, J lost 8 bases, and 14 bases lay in between. CDR3 length: 13 residues. CDR1 and CDR2 from the germline V gene are LNHDA and SQIVND (reference sequence). The CDR3, as DNA: TGTGCCAGTAGTCCTGCAGGGGCAAGTACGCAGTATTTT. As protein: CASSPAGASTQYF.

The V and J genes are TRBV7-2 and TRBJ1-3; D gene uncertain. The V gene lost 4 bases and the J gene lost 3 bases, with 13 bases spanning the gap. In germline, CDR1 is SGHTA, CDR2 FQGNSA. The CDR3 totals 15 residues. The CDR3 DNA follows: TGTGCCAGCAGCTCCAACTGGTGGAGTGGAAACACCATATATTTT. It encodes CASSSNWWSGNTIYF.

This sequence joins TRBV7-2 and TRBJ2-7; D not resolved. V was cut by 4 bases and J by 0 bases, with 13 bases left in between. CDR1 is SGHTA, CDR2 FQGNSA, per germline. The CDR3 runs to 15 residues. The CDR3 bases are TGTGCCAGCAGCTCGCCTACAGTTCGCTCCTACGAGCAGTACTTC. Protein product: CASSSPTVRSYEQYF.

The rearrangement joins TRBV27 to TRBJ1-5; D not resolved. Trimming pared 5 bases from V and 0 bases from J, leaving 11 bases between. The length of the CDR3 is 15 residues. Germline CDR1 and CDR2: MNHEY and SMNVEV (reference sequence). The chain's CDR3 is CASSRTDYSNQPQHF. CDR3 sequence (DNA): TGTGCCAGCAGTAGGACGGACTATAGCAATCAGCCCCAGCATTTT.

This chain uses TRBV11-2 with TRBJ2-5; D call uncertain. The CDR3 contains 15 residues. V lost 1 base and J 2 bases, leaving 11 bases between the germline ends. Germline CDR1 and CDR2: SGHAT and FQNNGV. CDR3 nucleotides: TGTGCCAGCAGCTTAGCGAGCTCAGGTCAAGAGACCCAGTACTTC. It codes for CASSLASSGQETQYF.

The chain is built from TRBV5-8 and TRBJ2-7; 11 bases match TRBD2. The CDR3 is 17 residues long. V shed 4 bases and J 3 bases; nucleotides not matched to a gene: 12. The germline V gene has CDR1 SGHTS and CDR2 YDEGEE. The CDR3 DNA reads as TGTGCCAGCAGCCTCGTCGGGACTAGCGGAGGGGGCTACGAGCAGTACTTC. Amino acids: CASSLVGTSGGGYEQYF.

V is TRBV27 and J is TRBJ2-7; D not certain. V lost 5 bases and J 0 bases, leaving 14 bases between the germline ends. Germline V CDR1 and CDR2: MNHEY, SMNVEV (reference sequence). CDR3 length equals 15 residues. The CDR3 loop reads CASSPRLRSSYEQYF. The CDR3 region has the DNA TGTGCCAGCAGTCCCAGACTGAGAAGCTCCTACGAGCAGTACTTC.

The genes are TRBV7-6 and TRBJ2-7, with 7 bases fitting TRBD2. V lost 1 base to trimming and J lost 7 bases; unmatched junction nucleotides: 4. This CDR3 has 13 residues. Germline V gene lookup returns CDR1 SGHVS and CDR2 FNYEAQ. CDR3 coding DNA: TGTGCCAGCAGCTTAGTGGCCGGGGGGGAGCAGTACTTC. Encoded protein: CASSLVAGGEQYF. Drawing the rest from reference TRBV7-6 and TRBJ2-7, the complete variable domain is GAGVSQSPRYKVTKRGQDVALRCDPISGHVSLYWYRQALGQGPEFLTYFNYEAQQDKSGLPNDRFSAERPEGSISTLTIQRTEQRDSAMYRCASSLVAGGEQYFGPGTRLTVT.

The V call is TRBV19, the J call TRBJ2-7; no firm D call. Germline lookup yields CDR1 LNHDA and CDR2 SQIVND (reference sequence). The CDR3 runs 13 residues. V lost 1 base to trimming and J lost 6 bases, with 10 bases between them. In DNA form, the CDR3 reads TGTGCCAGTAGTATAGGACTTATCGGCGAGCAGTACTTC. Translated: CASSIGLIGEQYF.